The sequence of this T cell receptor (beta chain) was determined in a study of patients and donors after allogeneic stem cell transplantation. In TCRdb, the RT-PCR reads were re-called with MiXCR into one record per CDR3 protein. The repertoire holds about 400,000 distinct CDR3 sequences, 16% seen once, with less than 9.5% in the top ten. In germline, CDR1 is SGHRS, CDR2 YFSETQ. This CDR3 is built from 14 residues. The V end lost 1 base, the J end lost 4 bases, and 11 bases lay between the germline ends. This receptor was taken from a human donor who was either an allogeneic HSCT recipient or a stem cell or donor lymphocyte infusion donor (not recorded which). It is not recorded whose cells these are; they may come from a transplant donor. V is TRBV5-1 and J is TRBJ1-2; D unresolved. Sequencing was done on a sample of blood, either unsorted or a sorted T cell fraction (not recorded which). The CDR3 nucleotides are TGCGCCAGCAGCTTGAACGCAGCTACCTATGGCTACACCTTC. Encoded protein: CASSLNAATYGYTF.